This TCR beta chain emerged from a study of blood T cells in healthy people across ages. The CDR3 has 16 amino acids. V was pared by 0 bases and J by 6 bases, with 17 bases between. The V gene's germline CDR1 is SNHLY and CDR2 FYNNEI. With a J-beta primer mix and a sample-barcoded 5' primer, a second PCR ran 7 to 11 cycles. Each CDR3 protein is one row after TCRdb ran MiXCR on the 5' RACE reads. The repertoire includes more than 700,000 distinct CDR3 sequences, about 55% of them detected once, and 40% to 50% sits in the top ten. Study-level points and caveats: Underestimates were what the diversity estimates from one million T cells were considered to be.

The table lists this clonotype with a count of one. What it recognizes is unknown. The receptor comes from an elderly man in good health. The chain uses TRBV2 and TRBJ1-2, with a weak D call TRBD1 (5 bases). Sequencing was done on a sample of blood. The DNA for the CDR3 is TGTGCCAGCAGTGAAGCCCTGGACATCAGTATACATGGCTACACCTTC. Its protein product is CASSEALDISIHGYTF.